This T cell receptor beta chain emerged from a study of cytomegalovirus exposure and HLA in healthy donors. Study-wide results and limits: The productive fraction for most TCR beta V segments was about 87% or about 30% in an earlier analysis.

Both 60 Vbeta primers and 13 Jbeta primers went into the PCR. The data were produced by immunoSEQ multiplex PCR, yet TCRdb's version contains in-frame clones alone and is incomplete. The profile covers roughly 190,000 clones, with around 90% appearing a single time and around 0.99% taken by the ten largest. Details on this clone: What it recognizes is unknown.

V was pared by 5 bases and J by 4 bases, with 26 bases between. This CDR3 comprises 18 residues. The germline CDR1 and CDR2 sequences are SEHNR and FQNEAQ (reference sequence). The genes are TRBV7-9 and TRBJ1-2, with D maybe TRBD1 (5 bases). This receptor was taken from a boy aged 2 to 10 in good health and CMV-seronegative. Sample: PBMCs. The CDR3 nucleotides read TGTGCCAGCAGCCCCCCCCTAGGGACGTCGGAGGGTCGCTATGGCTACACCTTC. Protein: CASSPPLGTSEGRYGYTF.